Presented here are 5 T cell receptor beta chains from one specimen sequenced in a study of T cells in Graves' hyperthyroidism and ophthalmopathy. Researchers amplified the TCR beta CDR3 regions from RNA transcripts. TCR CDR3 regions were first amplified by RT-PCR with HTBI primers. TCRdb independently ran MiXCR on the multiplex PCR reads; one entry per CDR3 protein. The sample carries more than 350,000 distinct CDR3 sequences, roughly a sixth recorded once. The sequencing sample was made of blood. These receptors originate from a woman aged 25-40 years with Graves' hyperthyroidism that later progressed to Graves' ophthalmopathy.

This clonotype was counted many times. The V and J genes are TRBV18 and TRBJ1-2, with 9 bases that match TRBD1. CDR3 length: 14 residues. Germline V lookup: CDR1 KGHSH, CDR2 LQKENI. V lost 2 bases and J lost 6; bases outside the gene matches: 4. CDR3 DNA sequence: TGTGCCAGCTCACCATCGGGACAGGGCGATGGCTACACCTTC. This encodes CASSPSGQGDGYTF.

This clonotype was seen a few times. The chain couples TRBV5-1 to TRBJ2-3, with TRBD1 matching over 12 bases. Germline CDR1 is SGHRS and CDR2 is YFSETQ. Unmatched junction bases numbered 4, after V lost 2 bases and J lost 6 bases. CDR3 length equals 15 residues. The CDR3 here is CASSFGTGGADTQYF. CDR3 sequence (DNA): TGCGCCAGCAGCTTCGGGACAGGGGGCGCGGATACGCAGTATTTT.

The chain links TRBV20-1 to TRBJ1-6; 7 bases align to TRBD1. Unmatched junction bases numbered 12, after V lost 0 bases and J lost 7 bases. Germline V gene data show CDR1 as DFQATT and CDR2 as SNEGSKA (reference sequence). The CDR3 is 17 amino acids. The CDR3, as DNA: TGCAGTGCTAGAGACGCTATGGGGGGGACAGACAATTCACCCCTCCACTTT. Encoded protein: CSARDAMGGTDNSPLHF.

This clonotype was seen at least ten times. The V gene is TRBV27, the J gene TRBJ2-1; 10 bases line up with TRBD2. The CDR3 length is 18 residues. With V trimmed by 0 bases and J by 2 bases, 7 bases remained unmatched. CDR1 MNHEY and CDR2 SMNVEV come from the germline V gene (reference sequence). CDR3 sequence (DNA): TGTGCCAGCAGTTTATCTGCCCAACTAGCGGGGCCCTACAATGAGCAGTTCTTC. Amino acids: CASSLSAQLAGPYNEQFF.

This clonotype was detected only a few times. The chain links TRBV2 to TRBJ1-3; D gene uncertain. The V gene lost 8 bases and the J gene lost 0 bases, with 11 bases spanning the gap. This CDR3 is 14 amino acids long. CDR1 and CDR2 (germline): SNHLY, FYNNEI. The chain's CDR3 is CASATQSSGNTIYF. In DNA, the CDR3 is TGTGCCAGCGCGACTCAAAGCTCTGGAAACACCATATATTTT.